Listed below are T cell receptor beta chains from one sample, sequenced in a study of OX40 agonist ivuxolimab in advanced cancers. Sequencing used immunoSEQ multiplex PCR; TCRdb keeps in-frame clones, though not all of them. Among 50,000 to 65,000 clones listed, around 89% were seen once. The source material was CD4+ or CD8+ T cells sorted from blood, sampled in a trial of the OX40 agonist ivuxolimab. The receptors were gathered from an adult with an advanced solid tumor such as melanoma, head and neck, liver or kidney cancer. The CDR3 runs from the conserved cysteine through the conserved F or W. A D gene is named only where the DNA matches it firmly. Some rows mark clone size as missing; the rest say once, few, many or name a class of expanded clone.

v_call	clone_size	j_call	d_call	cdr3_nt	cdr3_aa
TRBV25-1	NA	TRBJ2-2	NA	TGTGCCAGCAGTCCCCATCCATCCGGGCGGACCGGGGAGCTGTTTTTT	CASSPHPSGRTGELFF
TRBV6-5	NA	TRBJ2-1	NA	TGTGCCAGCAGGTTGAGGGGATTCTCCTACAATGAGCAGTTCTTC	CASRLRGFSYNEQFF
TRBV4-1	NA	TRBJ1-4	NA	TGCGCCAGCAGCCACCCTGGACAGCGTAATGAAAAACTGTTTTTT	CASSHPGQRNEKLFF
TRBV5-1	NA	TRBJ2-3	TRBD2	TGCGCCAGCAGGAGCGGGGGGGCCCCAGATACGCAGTATTTT	CASRSGGAPDTQYF
TRBV5-1	NA	TRBJ2-1	TRBD2	TGCGCCAGCAGTCCCGGGAGGGCAGTAATTGAGCAGTTCTTC	CASSPGRAVIEQFF
TRBV7-7	NA	TRBJ2-1	TRBD2	TGTGCTAGCAGCTTAGCCTCGGGACTAGCGCGATACAATGAGCAGTTCTTC	CASSLASGLARYNEQFF
TRBV13	NA	TRBJ1-2	NA	TGTGCCAGCAGCTTATCAGGGTATAACTATGGCTACACCTTC	CASSLSGYNYGYTF
TRBV5-1	few	TRBJ1-1	NA	TGCGCCAGCAGCTTGACAGGGCTCGACACTGAAGCTTTCTTT	CASSLTGLDTEAFF
TRBV5-1	NA	TRBJ1-6	NA	TGCGCCAGCAGCTTGAGTGGGGAGGGAGGTTCACCCCTCCACTTT	CASSLSGEGGSPLHF
TRBV6-6	NA	TRBJ2-7	TRBD2	TGTGCCAGCAGTTATCTAGCGGCCGAGCAGTACTTC	CASSYLAAEQYF
TRBV25-1	NA	TRBJ2-5	TRBD1	TGTGCCAGCAGTGCCGGGACAGGGATAGAACAAGAGACCCAGTACTTC	CASSAGTGIEQETQYF
TRBV30	NA	TRBJ1-3	TRBD1	TGTGCCTGGAGCCCTCCGGGACAGACATCCTCTGGAAACACCATATATTTT	CAWSPPGQTSSGNTIYF
TRBV28	NA	TRBJ1-5	NA	TGTGCCAGCAGTTTATCGGGGCAGGGGAATCAGCCCCAGCATTTT	CASSLSGQGNQPQHF
TRBV5-6	NA	TRBJ1-2	NA	TGTGCCAGCAGCTTGGACAAGGGGAACTATGGCTACACCTTC	CASSLDKGNYGYTF
TRBV27	NA	TRBJ2-7	NA	TGTGCCAGCAGTTCGCCTTTTTCCACCGGCTACGAGCAGTACTTC	CASSSPFSTGYEQYF
TRBV18	NA	TRBJ2-3	NA	TGTGCCAGCGGCAGGGGCACAGATACGCAGTATTTT	CASGRGTDTQYF
TRBV27	few	TRBJ2-3	TRBD1	TGTGCCAGCAGTTTAAAGGGGGCTGGCACAGATACGCAGTATTTT	CASSLKGAGTDTQYF
TRBV9	NA	TRBJ2-3	NA	TGTGCCAGCAGCCCTAAGATTAGCACAGATACGCAGTATTTT	CASSPKISTDTQYF
TRBV19	NA	TRBJ2-1	TRBD1	TGTGCCAGTAGTTCTAAGGGGGCGCGTTCCTACAATGAGCAGTTCTTC	CASSSKGARSYNEQFF
TRBV7-3	NA	TRBJ2-1	NA	TGTGCCAGCAGCTTAAGACCTTCAACCTCCTACAATGAGCAGTTCTTC	CASSLRPSTSYNEQFF
TRBV7-3	NA	TRBJ1-3	NA	TGTGCCAGCAGCTTAGATGGAAACACCATATATTTT	CASSLDGNTIYF
TRBV5-1	NA	TRBJ1-1	TRBD1	TGCGCCAGCAGCAAGGGACAGCAGAACACTGAAGCTTTCTTT	CASSKGQQNTEAFF
TRBV6-6	NA	TRBJ2-7	NA	TGTGCCAGCAGTTACTCTCGGAATTACGAGCAGTACTTC	CASSYSRNYEQYF
TRBV5-1	NA	TRBJ1-2	NA	TGCGCCAGCAGCTCGACAGGACATGGCTACACCTTC	CASSSTGHGYTF
TRBV10-2	NA	TRBJ1-2	NA	TGCGCCAGCAGTGAACAGGACTATGGCTACACCTTC	CASSEQDYGYTF
TRBV2	NA	TRBJ2-7	NA	TGTGCCAGCAGCGCTAACAGAAGCTGGGGCGAGCAGTACTTC	CASSANRSWGEQYF
TRBV10-3	NA	TRBJ2-2	TRBD1	TGTGCCATCCGAGGGACAGGGAACAGGGGGGAGCTGTTTTTT	CAIRGTGNRGELFF
TRBV6-1	NA	TRBJ1-4	NA	TGTGCCAGCAGTTCCTTTGCGGGGGGTGAAAAACTGTTTTTT	CASSSFAGGEKLFF
TRBV5-1	NA	TRBJ2-4	NA	TGCGCCAGCAGCTTCGGGACAGCCAAAAACATTCAGTACTTC	CASSFGTAKNIQYF
TRBV18	NA	TRBJ1-4	NA	TGTGCCAGCTGCACCGGAGCTGAAAAACTGTTTTTT	CASCTGAEKLFF
TRBV28	NA	TRBJ2-3	NA	TGTGCCAGCAGTTCTTCAAGAAGTAACACAGATACGCAGTATTTT	CASSSSRSNTDTQYF
TRBV5-4	NA	TRBJ2-2	NA	TGTGCCAGCAGTTACGGGGCAGAACCAACCGGGGAGCTGTTTTTT	CASSYGAEPTGELFF
TRBV18	NA	TRBJ2-3	NA	TGTGCCAGCTCACCACCGAGGGGGACAGATACGCAGTATTTT	CASSPPRGTDTQYF
TRBV7-9	NA	TRBJ2-1	NA	TGTGCCAGCAGCTTGACAACTTACAATGAGCAGTTCTTC	CASSLTTYNEQFF
TRBV28	NA	TRBJ1-1	TRBD1	TGTGCCAGCAGTCCCAGGGGGGAAGCTTTCTTT	CASSPRGEAFF
TRBV6-6	NA	TRBJ2-7	NA	TGTGCCAGCAGTTCCGGAGCCTACGAGCAGTACTTC	CASSSGAYEQYF
TRBV30	NA	TRBJ1-4	NA	TGTGCCTGGAGCGCCGGCGCCAATGAAAAACTGTTTTTT	CAWSAGANEKLFF
TRBV23-1	NA	TRBJ2-7	TRBD1	TGCGCCAGCAGACCCAAACGAGGACAGGGGGGCCACGAGCAGTACTTC	CASRPKRGQGGHEQYF
TRBV5-6	NA	TRBJ2-7	NA	TGTGCCAGCAGCTTGTTTCAGGGTATAATCTACGAGCAGTACTTC	CASSLFQGIIYEQYF
TRBV21-1	NA	TRBJ1-3	NA	TGTGCCAGGGCCCCTATGGGGGGAGACACCATATATTTT	CARAPMGGDTIYF
TRBV6-1	NA	TRBJ2-1	NA	TGTGCCAGCAGTGAAGGAGGGGGGATCTACAATGAGCAGTTCTTC	CASSEGGGIYNEQFF
TRBV20-1	once	TRBJ2-5	NA	TGCAGTGCCAACCTGGGGGAGACCCAGTACTTC	CSANLGETQYF
TRBV5-4	once	TRBJ1-1	NA	TGTGCCAGCAGCGTGGACAGTTTAATGAACACTGAAGCTTTCTTT	CASSVDSLMNTEAFF
TRBV5-6	NA	TRBJ2-7	NA	TGTGCCAGCAGCCGCGACTACTACGAGCAGTACTTC	CASSRDYYEQYF
TRBV7-8	NA	TRBJ1-5	NA	TGTGCCAGCAGCTTAGAAAGGAACAATCAGCCCCAGCATTTT	CASSLERNNQPQHF